This T cell receptor beta chain was sequenced for a study of cytomegalovirus exposure and HLA in healthy donors. Study information: Researchers found that about 84% of about 400 genotyped donors fell within the Caucasian-associated ancestry cluster.

General study results and limits: TCR beta sequences reportedly predicted most subjects' HLA-A and HLA-B alleles accurately.

PCR involved 60 Vbeta and 13 Jbeta primers. Per the authors' pipeline: A follow-up analysis tallied 65 million to 80 million unique TCR beta chains, roughly 11 million shared. Clones were sequenced by immunoSEQ multiplex PCR, and TCRdb holds only the in-frame ones, with some missing. V, J and clone size are taken as reported in that table, and D and trimming were inferred from the DNA itself. This sample lists 200,000 to 250,000 clones; its ten largest clones have 0.95% to 1.3%. Trimming left V 3 bases short and J 3 bases short, with 9 bases between. The CDR3 is made up of 14 amino acids. From germline, CDR1 is KGHSH and CDR2 LQKENI. To note about this clone: The antigen is undetermined.

This rearrangement joins TRBV18 to TRBJ1-5, with D unclear. Sequencing input: PBMCs. The source is a girl aged 2 to 9 in good health and CMV-seropositive. Written as DNA, the CDR3 is TGTGCCAGCTCACCCGACAACCCCAATCAGCCCCAGCATTTT. It encodes CASSPDNPNQPQHF.